The subject of this entry is one TCR beta chain. Its target is unknown. The sample originates from a study of CD8+ T cells in alopecia areata. Study summary: The study gave treated patients oral tofacitinib at 5 to 10 mg twice daily.

Investigators isolated RNA and reverse transcribed it into cDNA to act as the sequencing template. Sequenced by immunoSEQ multiplex PCR; TCRdb stores in-frame clones only, minus some. Of under 350,000 clones listed, 58% are singletons. Deletions cut 4 bases from V and 8 bases from J, with 17 bases between. The germline V gene encodes CDR1 GTSNPN and CDR2 SVGIG (reference sequence). CDR3 length: 14 residues. Study-level points and caveats: Lesional scalp exceeded normal scalp in clonality, especially in alopecia totalis/universalis.

Treatment reported: oral pan-JAK inhibitor, 5-10 mg twice daily. From alopecia areata patients, lesional scalp punch biopsies and peripheral blood were collected. Separation by sorting yielded CD4+ and CD8+ T cells from PBMCs. The sequences come from CD4+ T cells sorted from blood, collected at week 24, from a patient treated with tofacitinib. The chain links TRBV30 to TRBJ2-2; unclear D gene. This receptor was identified in a human donor with alopecia areata. The CDR3 here is CAWKGSGRSGELFF. CDR3 coding DNA: TGTGCCTGGAAAGGGTCGGGCCGAAGTGGGGAGCTGTTTTTT.